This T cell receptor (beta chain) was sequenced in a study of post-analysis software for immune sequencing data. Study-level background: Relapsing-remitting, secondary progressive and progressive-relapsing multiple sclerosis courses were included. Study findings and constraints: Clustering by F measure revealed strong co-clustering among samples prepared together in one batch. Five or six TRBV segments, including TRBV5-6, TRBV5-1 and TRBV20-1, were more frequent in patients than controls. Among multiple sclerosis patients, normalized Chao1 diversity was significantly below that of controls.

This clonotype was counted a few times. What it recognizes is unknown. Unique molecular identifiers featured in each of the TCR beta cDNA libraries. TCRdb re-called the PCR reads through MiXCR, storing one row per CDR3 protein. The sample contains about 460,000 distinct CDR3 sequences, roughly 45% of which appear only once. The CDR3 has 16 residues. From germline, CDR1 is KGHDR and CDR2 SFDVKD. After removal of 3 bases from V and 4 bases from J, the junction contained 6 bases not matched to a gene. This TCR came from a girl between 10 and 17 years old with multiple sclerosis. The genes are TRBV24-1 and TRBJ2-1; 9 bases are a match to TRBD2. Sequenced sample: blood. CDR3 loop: CATSDPGTSYYNEQFF. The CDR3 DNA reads TGTGCCACCAGTGATCCCGGGACTAGCTATTACAATGAGCAGTTCTTC.